This TCR beta chain was identified in a study of shared T cell receptors in the human thymus. The table lists this clone with a count of one. Sequencing was performed with immunoSEQ multiplex PCR; in TCRdb, only in-frame clones are kept and a portion is missing. This sample has about 380,000 clones, with 95% found just once. Germline trimming cut 5 bases from V and 3 bases from J; bases unmatched to any gene: 4. CDR1 is SGHTA, CDR2 FQGNSA, per germline. CDR3 length: 15 amino acids. The sequenced sample consisted of thymocytes. The chain employs TRBV7-2 and TRBJ2-1, with TRBD2 identical over 10 bases. The TCR comes from a human donor. The chain's CDR3 is CASSPWTSGYNEQFF. The DNA for the CDR3 is TGTGCCAGCAGCCCTTGGACTAGCGGCTACAATGAGCAGTTCTTC.